This T cell receptor beta chain originates from a study of T cells in Graves' hyperthyroidism and ophthalmopathy. Study information: Peripheral blood draws took place at initial diagnosis, ahead of any treatment. Study conclusions and caveats: Patients with ophthalmopathy were separated from those with stable hyperthyroidism by a 13 V-J model.

The source material, RNA transcripts, was used to amplify TCR beta CDR3 regions. TCR CDR3 underwent first-round RT-PCR with the HTBI primer set. Using its own MiXCR run on the multiplex PCR reads, TCRdb lists one record per CDR3 protein. The profile shows 640,000 or so distinct CDR3 sequences, roughly 14% of them singletons. The study based diagnoses on clinical symptoms, serum thyroxine and TRAb, thyroid ultrasound and orbital computed tomography. Cells are PBMCs isolated from over 7.5 ml of fresh blood. Germline CDR1 MNHNS, CDR2 SASEGT. The CDR3 covers 13 residues. The V end was cut by 2 bases, the J end by 8 bases, with 12 bases between. This clonotype has at least ten counts. Its cognate antigen is unknown.

Sequenced: blood. The V call is TRBV6-1, the J call TRBJ1-2, with D maybe TRBD1 (6 bases). The receptor's source is a woman in her forties with Graves' ophthalmopathy. CDR3 in DNA: TGTGCCAGCAGTGAAAACAGGGCCGACGGCTACACCTTC. Its translation: CASSENRADGYTF.